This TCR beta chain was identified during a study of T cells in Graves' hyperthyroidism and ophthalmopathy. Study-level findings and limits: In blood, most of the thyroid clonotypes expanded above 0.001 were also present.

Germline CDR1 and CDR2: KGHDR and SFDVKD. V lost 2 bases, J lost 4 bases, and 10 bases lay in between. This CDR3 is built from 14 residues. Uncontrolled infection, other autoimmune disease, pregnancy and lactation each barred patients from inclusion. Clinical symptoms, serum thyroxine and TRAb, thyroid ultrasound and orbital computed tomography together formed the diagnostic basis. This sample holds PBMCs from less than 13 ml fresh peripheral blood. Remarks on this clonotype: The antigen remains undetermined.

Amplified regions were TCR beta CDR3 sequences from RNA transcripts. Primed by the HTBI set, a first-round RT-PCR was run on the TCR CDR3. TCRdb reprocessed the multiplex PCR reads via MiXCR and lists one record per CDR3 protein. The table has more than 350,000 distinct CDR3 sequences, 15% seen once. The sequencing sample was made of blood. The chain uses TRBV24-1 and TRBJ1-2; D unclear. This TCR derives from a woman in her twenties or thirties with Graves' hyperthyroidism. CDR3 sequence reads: CATSDYGRGYGYTF. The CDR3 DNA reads TGTGCCACCAGTGATTATGGGCGAGGCTATGGCTACACCTTC.